This T cell receptor beta chain came from a study of blood T cell repertoires in COVID-19. Study-level background: From the United States, Italy and Spain came samples of acute and convalescent COVID-19. PBMCs, B-cell-depleted T cells, or T cells were the source of the cDNA or gDNA that made up the material.

The table lists this clone with a count of one. The CDR3 totals 17 residues. From germline, CDR1 is SNHLY and CDR2 FYNNEI. Trimming cost V 3 bases and J 2 bases; bases outside gene matches: 11. Original processing methods: Using reference gene primer amplification, nucleated cell counts were estimated. Data came from immunoSEQ multiplex PCR; TCRdb stores just in-frame clones and leaves some out. The DNA was the basis for D and trimming; V, J and clone size are from that table. In the table there are fewer than 300,000 clones, around 90% of which are singletons. The rearrangement uses TRBV2 and TRBJ2-3, with TRBD2 matching over 7 bases. Sequenced sample: peripheral blood. The source is a man aged 18 to 35 with active or convalescent COVID-19. The CDR3 DNA reads as TGTGCCAGCAGTGAGGGGAGCGGGGCCCGAACCACAGATACGCAGTATTTT. Its translation is CASSEGSGARTTDTQYF.